This T cell receptor beta chain was sequenced for a study of OX40 agonist ivuxolimab in advanced cancers. Turning to the study itself: Given to patients was ivuxolimab, an agonistic anti-OX40 (CD134) antibody. Partial responses were observed in three patients, of whom one had hepatocellular carcinoma and two had cutaneous melanoma. In this trial design, patients received ivuxolimab intravenously at 0.01 to 10 mg/kg every 2 weeks.

With 5 bases clipped from V and 4 bases from J, the junction kept 5 bases outside the gene matches. Germline CDR1 is SGHTA and CDR2 is FQGNSA. The CDR3 contains 14 residues. The table came from immunoSEQ multiplex PCR; TCRdb's copy has only in-frame clones and leaves some out. Among tens of thousands of clones listed, over 75% were seen once. Blood sampling was done at baseline, cycle 4 day 1, and cycle 7 day 1. Sequenced here: CD4+ or CD8+ T cells sorted from blood, sampled in a trial of the OX40 agonist ivuxolimab. The clonotype was recovered from an adult with an advanced solid tumor such as melanoma, head and neck, liver or kidney cancer. This chain joins TRBV7-2 and TRBJ2-7; 10 nucleotides align to TRBD1. The CDR3 coding sequence is TGTGCCAGCAGCACTCGACAGGGGGCGTACGAGCAGTACTTC. It codes for CASSTRQGAYEQYF.